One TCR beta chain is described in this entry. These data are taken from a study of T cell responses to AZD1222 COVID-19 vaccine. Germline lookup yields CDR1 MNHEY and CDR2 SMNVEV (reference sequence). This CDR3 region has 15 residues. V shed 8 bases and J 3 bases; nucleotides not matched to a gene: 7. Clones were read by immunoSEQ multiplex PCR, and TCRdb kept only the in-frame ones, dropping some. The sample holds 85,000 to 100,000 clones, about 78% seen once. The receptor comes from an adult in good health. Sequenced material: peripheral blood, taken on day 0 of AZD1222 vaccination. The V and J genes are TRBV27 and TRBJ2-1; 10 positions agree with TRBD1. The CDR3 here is CASRSGTGDYNEQFF. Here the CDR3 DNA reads TGTGCCAGCCGATCTGGGACAGGGGACTACAATGAGCAGTTCTTC.